Following are 11 T cell receptor beta chains from one sample sequenced in a study of blood T cell repertoires in COVID-19. Assay used: immunoSEQ multiplex PCR; TCRdb lists only in-frame clones, some missing. The data contain under 300,000 clones, approximately 80% of them singletons. The sequenced sample was peripheral blood. These receptor sequences come from a woman in her sixties or seventies with active or convalescent COVID-19.

This chain connects TRBV19 to TRBJ1-2; D unresolved. Germline V gene data show CDR1 as LNHDA and CDR2 as SQIVND (reference sequence). This CDR3 is built from 12 residues. V lost 2 bases and J 4 bases, leaving 5 bases between the germline ends. In nucleotides, the CDR3 is TGTGCCAGTAGTATACGGGGCTATGGCTACACCTTC. Its translation: CASSIRGYGYTF.

A few counts support this clone. V is TRBV7-2 and J is TRBJ2-1, with 9 positions matching TRBD1. CDR1 and CDR2 (germline): SGHTA, FQGNSA. V lost 6 bases and J lost 9; bases outside the gene matches: 0. This CDR3 is 11 amino acids long. The CDR3 sequence: CASRTGGEQFF. The CDR3 DNA sequence: TGTGCCAGCAGGACAGGGGGTGAGCAGTTCTTC.

The sample holds one count of this clone. This chain links TRBV19 with TRBJ2-7; possibly TRBD2 for D (7 bases). Germline V gene sequence: CDR1 LNHDA, CDR2 SQIVND (reference sequence). The CDR3 runs to 11 residues. Trimming pared 4 bases from V and 9 bases from J, leaving 10 bases between. The CDR3 reads CASSTGGGQYF. The CDR3 nucleotides are TGTGCCAGTAGTACGGGGGGCGGGCAGTACTTC.

The chain links TRBV27 to TRBJ1-6, with 7 bases that match TRBD1. There are 17 residues in the CDR3. J lost 10 bases, V lost 4 bases, and 16 bases had no gene match. Germline-derived CDR1 and CDR2 are MNHEY and SMNVEV (reference sequence). The CDR3 region is CASSSRSTGTLKSPLHF. In DNA form, the CDR3 reads TGTGCCAGCAGTTCCCGATCGACAGGGACGTTGAAGTCACCCCTCCACTTT.

V is TRBV5-1 and J is TRBJ1-2; 7 bases align to TRBD1. Germline values: CDR1 SGHRS, CDR2 YFSETQ. CDR3 length equals 14 residues. V was pared by 3 bases and J by 2 bases, with 4 bases of the junction left unmatched. The DNA of the CDR3 is TGCGCCAGCAGCTGGCCGGGACAGAACTATGGCTACACCTTC. Translation: CASSWPGQNYGYTF.

The chain links TRBV28 to TRBJ1-5; a possible D gene is TRBD1 (5 bases). The V and J ends lost 8 bases and 0 bases respectively, with 20 bases between them. This CDR3 comprises 17 residues. Germline CDR1 is MDHEN and CDR2 is SYDVKM. The CDR3 coding sequence is TGTGCCAGCGCTTGGGGCCCCGACGGTGATAGCAATCAGCCCCAGCATTTT. Translating it yields CASAWGPDGDSNQPQHF.

J is TRBJ2-6 and V is TRBV27, with TRBD1 identical over 7 bases. Trimming at V came to 2 bases and at J to 4 bases, leaving 2 bases not matched to a gene. The CDR3 is 15 amino acids. Germline V gene lookup returns CDR1 MNHEY and CDR2 SMNVEV (reference sequence). The CDR3 reads CASSLNRGGANVLTF. The CDR3 DNA sequence: TGTGCCAGCAGTTTAAACAGGGGAGGGGCCAACGTCCTGACTTTC. The full variable domain, with the rest looked up from reference TRBV27 and TRBJ2-6, is EAQVTQNPRYLITVTGKKLTVTCSQNMNHEYMSWYRQDPGLGLRQIYYSMNVEVTDKGDVPEGYKVSRKEKRNFPLILESPSPNQTSLYFCASSLNRGGANVLTFGAGSRLTVL.

This clone was seen only a few times. The chain couples TRBV4-1 to TRBJ2-7; tentative D call: TRBD1 (5 bases). Looked up from germline, CDR1 is MGHRA and CDR2 is YSYEKL. The CDR3 runs 16 residues. V lost 4 bases and J lost 2, with 18 bases in between. This CDR3 is CASSRLVGRSAYEQYF. The CDR3, as DNA: TGCGCCAGCAGCCGCCTAGTGGGGCGGTCCGCCTACGAGCAGTACTTC.

The gene calls are TRBV30 and TRBJ1-2; D possibly corresponds to TRBD1 (6 bases). The germline V and J ends were trimmed by 7 bases and 4 bases, with 13 bases remaining between them. This CDR3 has 12 residues. Germline CDR1 is GTSNPN and CDR2 is SVGIG (reference sequence). CDR3 in DNA: TGTGCCTCTAAACAGGGTGCCTATGGCTACACCTTC. Its translation: CASKQGAYGYTF.

This clone was observed a single time. The chain recombines TRBV11-2 with TRBJ2-3; D not certain. The length of the CDR3 is 12 residues. The germline CDR1 and CDR2 sequences are SGHAT and FQNNGV. V lost 0 bases and J lost 7, with 5 bases in between. The CDR3 DNA follows: TGTGCCAGCAGCTTAGAACAGAATACGCAGTATTTT. This codes for CASSLEQNTQYF.

The chain recombines TRBV19 with TRBJ1-5, with 7 bases aligning to TRBD1. The J segment lost 6 bases and the V segment lost 3 bases, leaving 11 bases of the junction unmatched. CDR3 length equals 16 residues. From germline, CDR1 is LNHDA and CDR2 SQIVND (reference sequence). CDR3 residues: CASSISHDRAAQPQHF. As DNA, the CDR3 is TGTGCCAGTAGTATTTCCCACGACAGGGCGGCTCAGCCCCAGCATTTT.